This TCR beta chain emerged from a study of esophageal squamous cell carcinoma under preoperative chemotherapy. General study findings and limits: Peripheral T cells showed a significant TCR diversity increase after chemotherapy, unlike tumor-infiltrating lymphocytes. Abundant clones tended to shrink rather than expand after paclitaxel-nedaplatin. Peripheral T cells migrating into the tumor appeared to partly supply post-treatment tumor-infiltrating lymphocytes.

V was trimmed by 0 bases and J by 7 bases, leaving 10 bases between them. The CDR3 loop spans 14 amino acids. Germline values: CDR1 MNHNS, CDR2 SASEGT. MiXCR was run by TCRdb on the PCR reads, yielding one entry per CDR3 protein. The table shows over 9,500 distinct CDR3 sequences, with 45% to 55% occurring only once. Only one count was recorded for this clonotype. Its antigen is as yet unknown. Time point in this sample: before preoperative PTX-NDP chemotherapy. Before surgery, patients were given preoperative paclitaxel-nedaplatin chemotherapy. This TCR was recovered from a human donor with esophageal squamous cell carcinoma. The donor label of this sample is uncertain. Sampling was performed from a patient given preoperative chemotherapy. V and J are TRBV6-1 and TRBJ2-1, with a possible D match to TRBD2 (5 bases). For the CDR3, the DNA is TGTGCCAGCAGTGAAGCGCGGGCTTCTAATGAGCAGTTCTTC. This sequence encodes CASSEARASNEQFF.